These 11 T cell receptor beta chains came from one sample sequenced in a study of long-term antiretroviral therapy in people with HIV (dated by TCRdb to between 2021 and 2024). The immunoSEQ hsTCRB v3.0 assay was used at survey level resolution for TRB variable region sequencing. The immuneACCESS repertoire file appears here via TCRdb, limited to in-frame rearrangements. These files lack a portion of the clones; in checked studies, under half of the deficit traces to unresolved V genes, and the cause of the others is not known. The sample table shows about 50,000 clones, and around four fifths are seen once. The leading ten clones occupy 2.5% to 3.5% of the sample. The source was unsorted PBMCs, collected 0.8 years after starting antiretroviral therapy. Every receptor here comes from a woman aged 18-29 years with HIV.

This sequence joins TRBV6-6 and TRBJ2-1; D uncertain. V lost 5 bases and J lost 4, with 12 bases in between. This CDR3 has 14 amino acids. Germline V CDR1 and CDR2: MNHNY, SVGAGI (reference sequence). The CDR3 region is CASSASSLYNEQFF. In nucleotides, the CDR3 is TGTGCCAGCAGTGCCTCGAGTTTGTACAATGAGCAGTTCTTC.

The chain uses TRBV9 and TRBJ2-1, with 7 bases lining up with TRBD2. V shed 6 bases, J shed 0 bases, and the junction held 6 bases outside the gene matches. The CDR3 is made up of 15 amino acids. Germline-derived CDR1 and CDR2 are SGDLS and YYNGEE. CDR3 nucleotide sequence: TGTGCCAGCAACCATAGGGAGGGCTCCTACAATGAGCAGTTCTTC. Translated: CASNHREGSYNEQFF. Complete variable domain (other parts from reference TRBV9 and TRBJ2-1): DSGVTQTPKHLITATGQRVTLRCSPRSGDLSVYWYQQSLDQGLQFLIQYYNGEERAKGNILERFSAQQFPDLHSELNLSSLELGDSALYFCASNHREGSYNEQFFGPGTRLTVL.

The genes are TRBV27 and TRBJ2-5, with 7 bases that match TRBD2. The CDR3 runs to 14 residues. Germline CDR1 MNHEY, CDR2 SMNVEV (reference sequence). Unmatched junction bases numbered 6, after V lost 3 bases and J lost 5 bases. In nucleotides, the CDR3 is TGTGCCAGCAGTTTTCAGGGACTAAGGGAGACCCAGTACTTC. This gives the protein CASSFQGLRETQYF.

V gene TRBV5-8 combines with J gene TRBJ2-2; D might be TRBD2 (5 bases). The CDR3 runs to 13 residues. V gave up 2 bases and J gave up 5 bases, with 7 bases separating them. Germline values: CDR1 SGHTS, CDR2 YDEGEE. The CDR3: CASSFRGTGELFF. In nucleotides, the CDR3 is TGTGCCAGCAGCTTCCGGGGAACCGGGGAGCTGTTTTTT. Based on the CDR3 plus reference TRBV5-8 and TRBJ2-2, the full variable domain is EAGVTQSPTHLIKTRGQQATLRCSPISGHTSVYWYQQALGLGLQFLLWYDEGEERNRGNFPPRFSGRQFPNYSSELNVNALELEDSALYLCASSFRGTGELFFGEGSRLTVL.

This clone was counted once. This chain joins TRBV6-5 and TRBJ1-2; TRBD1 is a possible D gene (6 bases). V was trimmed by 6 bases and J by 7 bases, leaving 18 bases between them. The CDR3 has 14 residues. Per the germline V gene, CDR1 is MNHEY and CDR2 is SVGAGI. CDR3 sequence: CASSPTGGGIGYTF. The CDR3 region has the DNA TGTGCCAGCAGCCCCACCGGGGGGGGCATTGGCTACACCTTC.

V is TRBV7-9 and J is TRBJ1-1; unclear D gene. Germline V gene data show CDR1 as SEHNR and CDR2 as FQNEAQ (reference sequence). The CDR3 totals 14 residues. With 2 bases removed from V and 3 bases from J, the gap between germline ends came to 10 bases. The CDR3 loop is CASSLKGSYTEAFF. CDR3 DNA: TGTGCCAGCAGCTTAAAGGGATCATACACTGAAGCTTTCTTT.

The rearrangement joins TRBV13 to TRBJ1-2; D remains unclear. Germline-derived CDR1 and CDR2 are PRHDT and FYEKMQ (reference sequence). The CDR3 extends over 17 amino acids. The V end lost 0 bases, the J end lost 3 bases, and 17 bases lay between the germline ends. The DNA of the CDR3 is TGTGCCAGCAGCTTAGGGAACGTCTACGGGGAGGACTATGGCTACACCTTC. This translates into CASSLGNVYGEDYGYTF.

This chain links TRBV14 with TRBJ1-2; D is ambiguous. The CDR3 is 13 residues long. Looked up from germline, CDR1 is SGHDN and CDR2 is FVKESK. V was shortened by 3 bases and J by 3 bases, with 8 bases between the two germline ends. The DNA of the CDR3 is TGTGCCAGCAGCCAGTTGACCTACTATGGCTACACCTTC. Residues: CASSQLTYYGYTF.

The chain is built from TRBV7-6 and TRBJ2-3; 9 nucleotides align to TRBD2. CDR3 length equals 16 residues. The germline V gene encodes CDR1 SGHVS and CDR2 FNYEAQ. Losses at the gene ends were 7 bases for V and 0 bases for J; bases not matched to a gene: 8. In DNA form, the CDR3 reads TGTGCCAGCACCCATAGCGGGAGCAGTAGCACAGATACGCAGTATTTT. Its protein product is CASTHSGSSSTDTQYF.

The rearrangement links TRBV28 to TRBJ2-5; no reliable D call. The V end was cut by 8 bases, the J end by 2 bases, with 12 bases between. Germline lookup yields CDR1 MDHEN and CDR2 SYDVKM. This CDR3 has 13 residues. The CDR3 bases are TGTGCCAGCTCCCCGGTGGGGCAAGAGACCCAGTACTTC. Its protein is CASSPVGQETQYF.

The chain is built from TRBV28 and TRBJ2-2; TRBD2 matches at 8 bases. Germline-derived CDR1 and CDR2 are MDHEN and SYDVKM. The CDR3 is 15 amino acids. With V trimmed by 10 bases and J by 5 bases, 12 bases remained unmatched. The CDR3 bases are TGTGCCACCCTGATCTCTAAGCGGGGGACCGGGGAGCTGTTTTTT. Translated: CATLISKRGTGELFF.